The 4 T cell receptor beta chains in this list originate from one sample, sequenced in a study of patients and donors after allogeneic stem cell transplantation. TCRdb re-analysed the RT-PCR reads in MiXCR, keeping a single row per CDR3 protein. The sample includes about a million distinct CDR3 sequences, roughly 18% of them seen just once. Sample: blood, either unsorted or a sorted T cell fraction (not recorded which). The receptor set was obtained from a human donor who was either an allogeneic HSCT recipient or a stem cell or donor lymphocyte infusion donor (not recorded which). It is not recorded whose cells these are; they may come from a transplant donor.

This clonotype has more than one count but fewer than ten. This chain uses TRBV12-3 or TRBV12-4 with TRBJ2-3; 7 bases match TRBD1. The CDR3 has 14 amino acids. Losses at the gene ends were 1 base for V and 5 bases for J; bases not matched to a gene: 3. CDR3 loop: CASSLGTGRDTQYF. CDR3 in DNA: TGTGCCAGCAGTTTAGGGACAGGTCGAGATACGCAGTATTTT.

This clonotype was recorded a few times. The V call is TRBV20-1, the J call TRBJ1-2; TRBD1 matches 8 bases. CDR3 length equals 12 residues. Germline lookup yields CDR1 DFQATT and CDR2 SNEGSKA (reference sequence). In DNA, the CDR3 is TGCAGCATGACAGGGGAAGGCTATGGCTACACCTTC. It translates to CSMTGEGYGYTF.

This clonotype was found a few times. The genes are TRBV12-3 or TRBV12-4 and TRBJ2-7, with TRBD2 matching over 7 bases. This CDR3 has 15 residues. The V gene end was trimmed by 4 bases and the J gene end by 4 bases; junction bases not matched to a gene: 10. The CDR3 sequence: CASSSPRRGVYEQYF. As DNA, the CDR3 is TGTGCCAGCAGTTCTCCCCGCCGGGGGGTATACGAGCAGTACTTC.

This clonotype came up many times. This chain links TRBV20-1 with TRBJ1-4; no reliable D call. The CDR3 has 15 amino acids. Trimming left V 0 bases short and J 6 bases short, with 14 bases between. CDR1 and CDR2 (germline): DFQATT, SNEGSKA (reference sequence). DNA for the CDR3: TGCAGTGCTAGAGATTTACGAGTCCTGGATGAAAAACTGTTTTTT. It specifies CSARDLRVLDEKLFF.